These 13 T cell receptor beta chains share one sample of origin, sequenced in a study of T cells in women clearing cervical HPV infection. Method: immunoSEQ multiplex PCR; TCRdb's copy keeps in-frame clones and lacks some. This listing includes approximately 35,000 clones. Specimen: blood buffy coat. Every receptor here comes from a woman between 18 and 70 years old with a cervical HPV16 infection that either progressed to CIN3+ or cleared (not recorded which).

As for this clone: The DNA ends 3 residues before the CDR3 does, and the rest of the CDR3 is filled in from the germline J gene. The V and J genes are TRBV6-1 and TRBJ1-2, with D hard to call. Germline values: CDR1 MNHNS, CDR2 SASEGT. The CDR3 length is 15 residues. The sequenced part of the CDR3 DNA is TGTGCCAGCAGTGAAGCTACTAGCGGGAAAAACGAC. Translating gives CASSEATSGKND. The whole CDR3 region reads CASSEATSGKNDYTF.

The CDR3 spells CASSPRDRGSYEQYF. The sequenced CDR3 bases are TGTGCCAGTAGTCCACGGGACAGGGGGTCCTACGAG. This rearrangement joins TRBV19 to TRBJ2-7, with 11 bases lining up with TRBD1. The read gets to within 3 residues of the CDR3 end, and the germline J gene fills in the rest. J lost 1 base, V lost 5 bases, and 4 bases had no gene match. There are 15 residues in the CDR3. The V gene's germline CDR1 is LNHDA and CDR2 SQIVND (reference sequence).

Regarding this clone: The read finishes 3 residues shy of the CDR3 end, and the germline J gene is used to complete it. The chain combines TRBV4-1 with TRBJ2-2; D remains unclear. Trimming pared 0 bases from V and 3 bases from J, leaving 8 bases between. This CDR3 spans 15 amino acids. CDR1 MGHRA and CDR2 YSYEKL come from the germline V gene. The covered CDR3 bases are TGCGCCAGCAGCCAAGATTCGTCGTACACCGGGGAG. This gives the protein CASSQDSSYTGE. The full CDR3 sequence reads CASSQDSSYTGELFF.

Remarks on this clone: The missing CDR3 end, 3 residues past where the read stops, is filled in from the germline J gene. This sequence joins TRBV9 and TRBJ2-6, with 8 bases identical to TRBD2. Germline lookup yields CDR1 SGDLS and CDR2 YYNGEE. This CDR3 has 19 amino acids. J gave up 1 base and V 0 bases, and 9 bases lay outside the gene matches. The CDR3 sequence: CASSVVGGAQKSGANVLTF. Incomplete CDR3 DNA: TGTGCCAGCAGCGTAGTCGGGGGGGCGCAGAAGTCTGGGGCCAACGTC.

As regards this clone: Coverage ceases 3 residues before the CDR3 finishes, and the germline J gene fills in the end. The chain carries TRBV5-1 and TRBJ2-3; 7 nucleotides match TRBD2. CDR1 is SGHRS and CDR2 is YFSETQ in the germline V gene. This CDR3 is 16 amino acids long. Trimming took 0 bases from V and 0 from J; bases not matched to a gene: 4. Here the CDR3 reads CASSLGLAQSTDTQYF. The part of the CDR3 DNA that was read is TGCGCCAGCAGCTTGGGACTAGCCCAAAGCACAGATACG.

As to this clone: The read comes to an end 3 residues before the CDR3 does, leaving the germline J gene to fill in the end. V and J are TRBV9 and TRBJ2-7, with TRBD2 as a possible D gene (6 bases). The CDR3 totals 13 residues. V lost 1 base, J lost 6 bases, and 11 bases lay in between. The V gene's germline CDR1 is SGDLS and CDR2 YYNGEE. The CDR3 DNA, read in part, is TGTGCCAGCAGCGTAATCGGAGGGGCCGAG. Its translation is CASSVIGGAE. The full CDR3 protein reads CASSVIGGAEQYF.

Points on this clone: Coverage ceases 3 residues before the CDR3 finishes, and the germline J gene fills in the end. The chain carries TRBV10-3 and TRBJ1-3; no firm D call. Germline V gene sequence: CDR1 ENHRY, CDR2 SYGVKD. V was shortened by 6 bases and J by 3 bases, with 15 bases between the two germline ends. The CDR3 contains 15 residues. The DNA read from the CDR3 is TGTGCCATCAGGACCGCAGGTCCCGTTGGAAACACC. It codes for CAIRTAGPVGNT. The whole CDR3 sequence is CAIRTAGPVGNTIYF.

As for this clone: The DNA ends 3 residues before the CDR3 does, and the rest of the CDR3 is filled in from the germline J gene. V is TRBV9 and J is TRBJ2-2, with 9 bases identical to TRBD2. The V segment lost 4 bases and the J segment 1 base; nucleotides outside the gene matches: 5. CDR1 is SGDLS, CDR2 YYNGEE, per germline. The CDR3 covers 16 residues. CDR3 region: CASSPRLAVNTGELFF. The part of the CDR3 DNA that was read is TGTGCCAGCAGCCCGAGACTAGCGGTGAACACCGGGGAG.

About this clone itself: The DNA ends 3 residues before the CDR3 does, and the rest of the CDR3 is filled in from the germline J gene. This chain uses TRBV12-5 with TRBJ2-3; D perhaps matches TRBD2 (6 bases). V was shortened by 0 bases and J by 1 base, with 8 bases between the two germline ends. The CDR3 is 15 amino acids. Germline V gene data show CDR1 as LGHNT and CDR2 as FRNRAP. Partial CDR3 DNA: TGTGCTAGTGGTTTGGTAGGGACTCGCACAGATACG. Protein: CASGLVGTRTDT. From start to end, the CDR3 is CASGLVGTRTDTQYF.

Points on this clone: The DNA ends 3 residues before the CDR3 does, and the rest of the CDR3 is filled in from the germline J gene. The chain carries TRBV2 and TRBJ2-2, with no clear D. V lost 7 bases, J lost 6 bases, and 12 bases lay in between. This CDR3 spans 13 amino acids. In germline, CDR1 is SNHLY, CDR2 FYNNEI. CDR3: CASTEGWSGELFF. The CDR3 bases that were read are TGTGCCAGCACCGAAGGGTGGTCCGGGGAG.

To note about this clone: The read is 3 residues too short to cover the CDR3 end, so that end is filled in from the germline J gene. The chain has TRBV7-6 and TRBJ2-5; D unclear. Looked up from germline, CDR1 is SGHVS and CDR2 is FNYEAQ. V lost 4 bases, J lost 5 bases, and 8 bases lay in between. The CDR3 totals 12 residues. The CDR3 sequence: CASSSLGETQYF. The CDR3 DNA, read in part, is TGTGCCAGCAGCTCCCTCGGGGAGACC.

Comment on this clone: The read stops 3 residues short of the end of the CDR3; the missing end is completed from the germline J gene. The genes are TRBV30 and TRBJ1-2; 7 nucleotides align to TRBD1. Germline CDR1 and CDR2: GTSNPN and SVGIG (reference sequence). V lost 7 bases, J lost 4 bases, and 9 bases stayed unmatched. The CDR3 runs 13 residues. The CDR3 bases that were read are TGTGCCTTCGCTGGGGACAGATCCTATGGC. This codes for CAFAGDRSYG. In full, the CDR3 is CAFAGDRSYGYTF.

In the case of this clone: The CDR3 goes on 3 residues after the read ends, and that part is filled in from the germline J gene. V is TRBV5-4 and J is TRBJ2-7; maybe TRBD2 (7 bases). This CDR3 is built from 14 residues. The germline V gene has CDR1 SGHNT and CDR2 YYREEE (reference sequence). The V gene lost 0 bases and the J gene lost 5 bases, with 12 bases spanning the gap. The covered CDR3 bases are TGTGCCAGCAGCTTGGACCAGGGGAGGGACGAG. Residues: CASSLDQGRDE. The CDR3 in full is CASSLDQGRDEQYF.